This T cell receptor (beta chain) was captured by sequencing in a study of CD8+CD57+ T cells in acquired aplastic anemia. For the study at large: Sorted CD4+ and CD8+ cells yielded roughly 3.1 ug of DNA on average.

Germline CDR1 MDHEN, CDR2 SYDVKM. V was pared by 6 bases and J by 7 bases, with 18 bases between. The CDR3 runs 14 residues. Study-level findings and limits: Patients had approximately 30 CD8+ CDR3 sequences in common with controls (the shared set). Controls did not differ significantly from patients in CD8+ Simpson's diversity.

Profiling that covered TCR beta VDJ and CDR3 relied on genomic DNA as its template. From the reads, TCRdb called clonotypes with MiXCR, one entry per CDR3 protein. The top ten hold roughly 50% of the sample, which has 150,000 to 200,000 distinct CDR3 sequences, roughly 64% seen once. As concerns this clonotype: Its antigen is as yet unknown.

The sequenced sample was sorted CD4+, CD8+, or CD8+CD57+ T cells (not recorded which) from PBMCs. The clonotype comes from a human donor with severe aplastic anemia or a healthy control (not recorded which). The rearrangement uses TRBV28 and TRBJ1-2; maybe TRBD1 (5 bases). The CDR3 DNA sequence: TGTGCCAGCAGGTGGGAGGGGAGAGGCCGTGGCTACACCTTC. It encodes CASRWEGRGRGYTF.